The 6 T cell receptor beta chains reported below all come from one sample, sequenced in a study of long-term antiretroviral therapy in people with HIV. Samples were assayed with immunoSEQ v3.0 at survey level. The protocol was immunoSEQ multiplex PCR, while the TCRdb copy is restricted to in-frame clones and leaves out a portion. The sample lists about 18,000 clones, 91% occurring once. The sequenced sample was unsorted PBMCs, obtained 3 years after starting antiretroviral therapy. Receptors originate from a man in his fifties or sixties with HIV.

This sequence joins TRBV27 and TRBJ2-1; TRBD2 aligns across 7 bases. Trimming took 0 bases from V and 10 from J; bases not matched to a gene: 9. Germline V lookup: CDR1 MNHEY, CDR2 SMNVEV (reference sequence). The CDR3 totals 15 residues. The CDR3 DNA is TGTGCCAGCAGTTTATCGGACGGGCGGGGGACCGAGCAGTTCTTC. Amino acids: CASSLSDGRGTEQFF.

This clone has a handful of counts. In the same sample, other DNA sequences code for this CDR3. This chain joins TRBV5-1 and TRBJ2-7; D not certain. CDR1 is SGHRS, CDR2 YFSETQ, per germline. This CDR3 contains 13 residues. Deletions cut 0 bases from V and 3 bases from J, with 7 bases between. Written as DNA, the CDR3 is TGCGCCAGCAGCTTGGGGGCTGGCTACGAGCAGTACTTC. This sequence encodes CASSLGAGYEQYF.

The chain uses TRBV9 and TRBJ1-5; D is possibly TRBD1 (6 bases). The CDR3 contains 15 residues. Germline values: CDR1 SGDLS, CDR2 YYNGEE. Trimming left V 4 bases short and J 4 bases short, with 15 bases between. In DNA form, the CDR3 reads TGTGCCAGCAGCCCCGGTCCAGGGGCAAATCAGCCCCAGCATTTT. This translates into CASSPGPGANQPQHF.

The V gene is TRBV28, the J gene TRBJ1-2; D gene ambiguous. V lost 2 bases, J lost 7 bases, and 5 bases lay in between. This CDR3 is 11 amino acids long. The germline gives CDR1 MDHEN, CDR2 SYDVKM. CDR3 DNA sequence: TGTGCCAGCAGTTTAGGGGTTGGCTACACCTTC. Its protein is CASSLGVGYTF.

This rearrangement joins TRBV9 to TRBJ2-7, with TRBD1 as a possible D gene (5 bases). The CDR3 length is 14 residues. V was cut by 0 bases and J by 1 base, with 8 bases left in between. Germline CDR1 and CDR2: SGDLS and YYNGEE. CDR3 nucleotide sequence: TGTGCCAGCAGCGTAGAATCAGGGTCCTACGAGCAGTACTTC. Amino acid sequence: CASSVESGSYEQYF. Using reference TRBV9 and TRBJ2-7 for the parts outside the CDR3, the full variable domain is DSGVTQTPKHLITATGQRVTLRCSPRSGDLSVYWYQQSLDQGLQFLIQYYNGEERAKGNILERFSAQQFPDLHSELNLSSLELGDSALYFCASSVESGSYEQYFGPGTRLTVT.

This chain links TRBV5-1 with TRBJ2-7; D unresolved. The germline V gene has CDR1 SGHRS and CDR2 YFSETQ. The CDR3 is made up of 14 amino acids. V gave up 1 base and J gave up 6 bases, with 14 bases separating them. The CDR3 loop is CASSLNQDLSEQYF. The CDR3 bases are TGCGCCAGCAGCTTGAACCAAGACCTTTCCGAGCAGTACTTC. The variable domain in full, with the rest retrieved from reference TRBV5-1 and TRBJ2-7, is KAGVTQTPRYLIKTRGQQVTLSCSPISGHRSVSWYQQTPGQGLQFLFEYFSETQRNKGNFPGRFSGRQFSNSRSEMNVSTLELGDSALYLCASSLNQDLSEQYFGPGTRLTVT.